The 22 T cell receptor beta chains reported below all come from one sample, sequenced in a study of blood T cell repertoires in COVID-19. Generated by immunoSEQ multiplex PCR, the TCRdb table keeps only in-frame clones and is missing some. Among around 140,000 clones, 81% were seen once, and the ten largest hold more than 6.5%. The sequenced sample was peripheral blood. The receptors were gathered from a human donor in a cohort sampled during active COVID-19.

The gene calls are TRBV27 and TRBJ2-3, with D hard to call. This CDR3 spans 15 amino acids. Trimming shortened V by 2 bases and J by 0 bases, and 9 bases separated the two germline ends. Germline lookup yields CDR1 MNHEY and CDR2 SMNVEV (reference sequence). Here the CDR3 reads CASSLMSFSTDTQYF. The CDR3 bases are TGTGCCAGCAGTTTAATGTCGTTCAGCACAGATACGCAGTATTTT.

The table lists this clone with a few counts. V gene TRBV7-2 combines with J gene TRBJ2-2; D is perhaps TRBD1 (6 bases). Germline values: CDR1 SGHTA, CDR2 FQGNSA. This CDR3 has 16 residues. V dropped 1 base and J dropped 0 bases, with 9 bases sitting between them. The CDR3 protein is CASSLEGVANTGELFF. The CDR3 bases are TGTGCCAGCAGCTTAGAGGGGGTGGCGAACACCGGGGAGCTGTTTTTT.

The chain recombines TRBV2 with TRBJ2-7, with TRBD1 matching over 8 bases. V shed 6 bases and J 6 bases; nucleotides not matched to a gene: 7. The CDR3 covers 13 residues. Per germline, CDR1 SNHLY and CDR2 FYNNEI. As DNA, the CDR3 is TGTGCCAGCAGCGTGGACAGGGAAGGCGAGCAGTACTTC. The encoded protein is CASSVDREGEQYF. Variable domain in full (rest from reference TRBV2 and TRBJ2-7): EPEVTQTPSHQVTQMGQEVILRCVPISNHLYFYWYRQILGQKVEFLVSFYNNEISEKSEIFDDQFSVERPDGSNFTLKIRSTKLEDSAMYFCASSVDREGEQYFGPGTRLTVT.

J is TRBJ2-3 and V is TRBV7-2; 10 bases map to TRBD1. Looked up from germline, CDR1 is SGHTA and CDR2 is FQGNSA. The V gene end was trimmed by 5 bases and the J gene end by 3 bases; junction bases not matched to a gene: 5. CDR3 length: 15 amino acids. In nucleotides, the CDR3 is TGTGCCAGCAGCCGGGACAGGGGCGGGACAGATACGCAGTATTTT. Amino acid sequence: CASSRDRGGTDTQYF.

The V and J genes are TRBV28 and TRBJ2-4; D uncertain. Trimming pared 10 bases from V and 5 bases from J, leaving 9 bases between. Germline V gene sequence: CDR1 MDHEN, CDR2 SYDVKM. This CDR3 is 11 amino acids long. The CDR3 spells CATLGQNIQYF. The CDR3, as DNA: TGTGCCACCCTAGGCCAAAACATTCAGTACTTC.

In nucleotides, the CDR3 is TGTGCCAGCAGTCAGACAGGGACCTACGAGCAGTACTTC. Amino acids: CASSQTGTYEQYF. The chain has TRBV25-1 and TRBJ2-7, with 7 bases aligning to TRBD1. This CDR3 is built from 13 residues. Germline V lookup: CDR1 MGHDK, CDR2 SYGVNS. V lost 5 bases, J lost 2 bases, and 3 bases stayed unmatched.

The gene calls are TRBV5-6 and TRBJ2-5, with a weak D call TRBD1 (6 bases). CDR3 length: 14 amino acids. CDR1 is SGHDT and CDR2 is YYEEEE in the germline V gene. V was cut by 3 bases and J by 5 bases, with 14 bases left in between. CDR3 sequence (DNA): TGTGCCAGCAGCTCTCCGACAGGTGGGGAGACCCAGTACTTC. Translation: CASSSPTGGETQYF. Together with reference TRBV5-6 and TRBJ2-5, the CDR3 gives the full variable domain: DAGVTQSPTHLIKTRGQQVTLRCSPKSGHDTVSWYQQALGQGPQFIFQYYEEEERQRGNFPDRFSGHQFPNYSSELNVNALLLGDSALYLCASSSPTGGETQYFGPGTRLLVL.

The chain joins TRBV6-4 to TRBJ2-7; 10 positions agree with TRBD2. Trimming removed 3 bases from V and 7 bases from J; junction bases left unmatched: 15. Germline V lookup: CDR1 MRHNA, CDR2 SNTAGT. CDR3 length: 17 residues. This chain's CDR3 is CASSELLAGHNLREQYF. CDR3 DNA: TGTGCCAGCAGTGAGCTACTAGCGGGACATAACCTCCGGGAGCAGTACTTC.

The chain joins TRBV6-5 to TRBJ2-7; D might be TRBD1 (6 bases). This CDR3 has 13 residues. Trimming stripped 6 bases from V and 4 bases from J, with 13 bases between. Germline V gene data show CDR1 as MNHEY and CDR2 as SVGAGI. CDR3 DNA sequence: TGTGCCAGCAGGGGACATGTCGATTACGAGCAGTACTTC. Its translation: CASRGHVDYEQYF.

This clone was detected once. The rearrangement links TRBV7-2 to TRBJ2-3, with a weak D call TRBD2 (5 bases). The germline gives CDR1 SGHTA, CDR2 FQGNSA. Between the trimmed V and J ends, which lost 5 bases and 1 base, there was a span of 13 bases. There are 15 residues in the CDR3. The CDR3 nucleotides read TGTGCCAGCAGCCTAAAACGGACTCGCACAGATACGCAGTATTTT. This codes for CASSLKRTRTDTQYF.

This clone was detected only a few times. The chain joins TRBV18 to TRBJ2-2; the match to TRBD2 covers 7 bases. The germline gives CDR1 KGHSH, CDR2 LQKENI. The CDR3 has 17 residues. J was trimmed by 3 bases and V by 4 bases; bases with no gene match: 11. Here the CDR3 DNA reads TGTGCCAGCTCACACCGCGGGGCTAGCGGCTACACCGGGGAGCTGTTTTTT. Protein: CASSHRGASGYTGELFF.

The V and J genes are TRBV5-1 and TRBJ2-1; 7 nucleotides align to TRBD1. The V gene's germline CDR1 is SGHRS and CDR2 YFSETQ. V shed 4 bases and J 3 bases; nucleotides not matched to a gene: 10. The CDR3 spans 16 residues. Here the CDR3 DNA reads TGCGCCAGCAGCGACCCCGGGACAGCATTCTACAATGAGCAGTTCTTC. Translated: CASSDPGTAFYNEQFF.

The rearrangement joins TRBV5-6 to TRBJ1-3, with 7 bases fitting TRBD1. The CDR3 runs to 16 residues. Germline V gene lookup returns CDR1 SGHDT and CDR2 YYEEEE. Losses at the gene ends were 7 bases for V and 0 bases for J; bases not matched to a gene: 10. CDR3 coding DNA: TGTGCCAGCCGAACGACAGGGACCAGCTCTGGAAACACCATATATTTT. It yields the protein CASRTTGTSSGNTIYF. Complete variable domain (other parts from reference TRBV5-6 and TRBJ1-3): DAGVTQSPTHLIKTRGQQVTLRCSPKSGHDTVSWYQQALGQGPQFIFQYYEEEERQRGNFPDRFSGHQFPNYSSELNVNALLLGDSALYLCASRTTGTSSGNTIYFGEGSWLTVV.

The chain has TRBV3-1 (or the pseudogene TRBV3-2) and TRBJ2-7; 8 bases map to TRBD2. V gave up 0 bases and J gave up 1 base; unmatched junction bases: 5. The CDR3 sequence is 16 residues long. Germline CDR1 reads LGHDT; CDR2 reads YNNKEL (reference sequence). CDR3 in DNA: TGTGCCAGCAGCCAAGATTTCACGGGAGGGTCCTACGAGCAGTACTTC. This encodes CASSQDFTGGSYEQYF.

V usage is TRBV10-3 and J usage is TRBJ2-7, with 9 bases matching TRBD1. Germline CDR1 ENHRY, CDR2 SYGVKD. V dropped 2 bases and J dropped 4; count of bases not matched to a gene: 6. The CDR3 covers 15 residues. The CDR3 coding sequence is TGTGCCATCAGTGAGAAATGGGACAGGGCGTACGAGCAGTACTTC. Translated: CAISEKWDRAYEQYF.

A few counts support this clone. The J gene is TRBJ1-4, the V gene TRBV7-9, with 8 bases lining up with TRBD1. The CDR3 is made up of 14 amino acids. V was pared by 4 bases and J by 5 bases, with 3 bases of the junction left unmatched. The germline CDR1 and CDR2 sequences are SEHNR and FQNEAQ (reference sequence). DNA for the CDR3: TGTGCCAGCAGCTGGGACAGGCAGAATGAAAAACTGTTTTTT. Translating it yields CASSWDRQNEKLFF.

The chain links TRBV19 to TRBJ2-5; possible D gene TRBD1, 5 bases. Germline CDR1 and CDR2: LNHDA and SQIVND (reference sequence). This CDR3 is 15 amino acids long. Trimming left V 3 bases short and J 5 bases short, with 16 bases between. The CDR3 spells CASSIKGLNWETQYF. The CDR3 region has the DNA TGTGCCAGTAGTATTAAGGGGCTGAATTGGGAGACCCAGTACTTC.

This clone was counted a few times. The chain carries TRBV11-3 and TRBJ2-2, with 9 bases matching TRBD2. The germline gives CDR1 SGHNT, CDR2 YENEEA. The CDR3 is made up of 17 amino acids. The trim removed 0 bases at V and 1 base at J, leaving 3 bases unmatched. The CDR3 loop reads CASSLEASGVNTGELFF. DNA of the CDR3: TGTGCCAGCAGCTTAGAGGCTAGCGGGGTGAACACCGGGGAGCTGTTTTTT.

The rearrangement joins TRBV27 to TRBJ2-1; 8 bases agree with TRBD1. The ends lost 3 bases at V and 6 bases at J; junction bases unmatched: 13. CDR3 length equals 17 residues. CDR1 is MNHEY and CDR2 is SMNVEV in the germline V gene (reference sequence). The CDR3 sequence is CASSFALPTGEINEQFF. The CDR3, as DNA: TGTGCCAGCAGTTTCGCCCTACCGACAGGGGAGATCAATGAGCAGTTCTTC.

V and J are TRBV7-2 and TRBJ2-4; D is unresolved. The CDR3 covers 19 residues. Germline CDR1 is SGHTA and CDR2 is FQGNSA. V lost 0 bases to trimming and J lost 1 base, with 19 bases between them. CDR3 protein: CASSLASHSEVGAKNIQYF. For the CDR3, the DNA is TGTGCCAGCAGCTTAGCGAGCCATAGTGAGGTTGGGGCCAAAAACATTCAGTACTTC.

This clone was detected once. The rearrangement links TRBV12-3 or TRBV12-4 to TRBJ2-7, with D tentatively TRBD2 (5 bases). The CDR3 loop spans 13 amino acids. V was cut by 3 bases and J by 6 bases, with 12 bases left in between. The CDR3 sequence is CASSFGNLREQYF. The DNA for the CDR3 is TGTGCCAGCAGTTTCGGGAATTTGCGCGAGCAGTACTTC.

The V gene is TRBV6-5, the J gene TRBJ2-7; a possible D gene is TRBD1 (5 bases). The CDR3 has 14 residues. V was trimmed by 6 bases and J by 3 bases, leaving 15 bases between them. Looked up from germline, CDR1 is MNHEY and CDR2 is SVGAGI. CDR3 sequence (DNA): TGTGCCAGCAGACGCAGGGTGGGTGGCTACGAGCAGTACTTC. It encodes CASRRRVGGYEQYF.